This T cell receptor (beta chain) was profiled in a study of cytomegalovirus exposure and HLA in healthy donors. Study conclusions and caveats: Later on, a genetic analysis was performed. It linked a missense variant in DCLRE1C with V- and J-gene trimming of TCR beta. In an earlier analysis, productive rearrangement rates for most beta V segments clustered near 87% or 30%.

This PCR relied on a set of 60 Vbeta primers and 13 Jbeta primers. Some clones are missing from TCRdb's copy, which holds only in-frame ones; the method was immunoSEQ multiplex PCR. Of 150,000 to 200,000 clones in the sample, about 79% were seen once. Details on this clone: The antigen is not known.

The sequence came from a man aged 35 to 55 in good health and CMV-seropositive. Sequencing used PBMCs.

The CDR3 region is CASSQDTLGDTQYF. The CDR3, as DNA: TGCGCCAGCAGCCAAGATACCCTCGGGGATACGCAGTATTTT. This chain joins TRBV4-1 and TRBJ2-3; D remains unclear. The CDR3 totals 14 residues. The V and J ends lost 0 bases and 6 bases respectively, with 10 bases between them. Germline V gene sequence: CDR1 MGHRA, CDR2 YSYEKL.